The 27 T cell receptor beta chains reported below all come from one sample, sequenced in a study of technical replicates of blood from a few donors. Here immunoSEQ multiplex PCR was the method, and the copy in TCRdb shows in-frame clones only, minus some. This table holds around 50,000 clones, 95% to 96% found once. Sequencing was done on a sample of T cells isolated from PBMCs. The receptors were gathered from a human donor in good health.

This rearrangement joins TRBV4-1 to TRBJ2-1; 7 nucleotides match TRBD1. Per germline, CDR1 MGHRA and CDR2 YSYEKL. The CDR3 is made up of 13 amino acids. V lost 0 bases, J lost 13 bases, and 6 bases stayed unmatched. This CDR3 reads CASSQDPRQGQFF. CDR3 sequence (DNA): TGCGCCAGCAGCCAAGATCCAAGACAGGGCCAGTTCTTC.

The J gene is TRBJ2-7, the V gene TRBV25-1; D might be TRBD2 (7 bases). The V end lost 0 bases, the J end lost 2 bases, and 17 bases lay between the germline ends. Per germline, CDR1 MGHDK and CDR2 SYGVNS. CDR3 length equals 17 residues. CDR3 sequence reads: CASSEYGGASATYEQYF. The CDR3 coding sequence is TGTGCCAGCAGTGAATATGGGGGGGCGAGCGCGACCTACGAGCAGTACTTC.

The CDR3 DNA sequence: TGTGCCAGCAGCGCCGTTCCCGGGACAGGGTTTGCAGATACGCAGTATTTT. The encoded protein is CASSAVPGTGFADTQYF. The V gene is TRBV9, the J gene TRBJ2-3; TRBD1 matches 9 bases. Trimming removed 3 bases from V and 4 bases from J; junction bases left unmatched: 12. Germline assignment: CDR1 SGDLS and CDR2 YYNGEE. The CDR3 is 17 amino acids.

The J gene is TRBJ1-1, the V gene TRBV18; 11 bases align to TRBD1. The CDR3 has 17 amino acids. Per germline, CDR1 KGHSH and CDR2 LQKENI. J was trimmed by 4 bases and V by 4 bases; bases with no gene match: 11. CDR3 DNA: TGTGCCAGCTCACTAAAGGGACAGGGGGATGTGGTCACTGAAGCTTTCTTT. Its protein is CASSLKGQGDVVTEAFF. Together with reference TRBV18 and TRBJ1-1, the CDR3 gives the full variable domain: NAGVMQNPRHLVRRRGQEARLRCSPMKGHSHVYWYRQLPEEGLKFMVYLQKENIIDESGMPKERFSAEFPKEGPSILRIQQVVRGDSAAYFCASSLKGQGDVVTEAFFGQGTRLTVV.

This clone was observed a single time. The V call is TRBV13, the J call TRBJ1-1, with a tentative D call TRBD1 (5 bases). V gave up 3 bases and J gave up 1 base, with 12 bases separating them. CDR3 size: 15 residues. Germline V CDR1 and CDR2: PRHDT, FYEKMQ (reference sequence). This CDR3 is CASSFGGEGNTEAFF. For the CDR3, the DNA is TGTGCCAGCAGCTTCGGGGGAGAAGGGAACACTGAAGCTTTCTTT.

The chain uses TRBV11-2 and TRBJ2-1; 7 bases match TRBD2. Germline loops: CDR1 SGHAT, CDR2 FQNNGV. The CDR3 is 14 amino acids. Germline trimming cut 1 base from V and 6 bases from J; bases unmatched to any gene: 3. The CDR3 sequence is CASSLGWGGNEQFF. The CDR3 region has the DNA TGTGCCAGCAGCTTAGGTTGGGGGGGCAATGAGCAGTTCTTC.

The chain links TRBV20-1 to TRBJ2-7; D perhaps matches TRBD2 (6 bases). The CDR3 runs 11 residues. Germline V gene data show CDR1 as DFQATT and CDR2 as SNEGSKA (reference sequence). CDR3 in DNA: TGCAGCACGGGGGAGGATAACGAGCAGTACTTC. The encoded protein is CSTGEDNEQYF.

The V and J genes are TRBV6-5 and TRBJ1-2, with 8 bases lining up with TRBD1. From germline, CDR1 is MNHEY and CDR2 SVGAGI. Losses at the gene ends were 6 bases for V and 8 bases for J; bases not matched to a gene: 5. The length of the CDR3 is 12 residues. The CDR3 here is CASSRTGKGYTF. Here the CDR3 DNA reads TGTGCCAGCAGCCGGACAGGGAAAGGCTACACCTTC.

The chain joins TRBV4-2 to TRBJ2-1, with unresolved D. V was pared by 1 base and J by 5 bases, with 18 bases between. The V gene's germline CDR1 is LGHNA and CDR2 YNFKEQ. The CDR3 runs to 17 residues. The CDR3 coding sequence is TGTGCCAGCAGCCAAGGTCTGATCGGCGGCCCCAACAATGAGCAGTTCTTC. Residues: CASSQGLIGGPNNEQFF.

The chain joins TRBV18 to TRBJ1-5, with D unclear. This CDR3 contains 13 residues. Germline V gives CDR1 KGHSH, CDR2 LQKENI. V shed 5 bases and J shed 3 bases, with 8 bases lying between them. In nucleotides, the CDR3 is TGTGCCAGCTCATGGCAGAACAATCAGCCCCAGCATTTT. It yields the protein CASSWQNNQPQHF. Full variable domain (missing parts from reference TRBV18 and TRBJ1-5): NAGVMQNPRHLVRRRGQEARLRCSPMKGHSHVYWYRQLPEEGLKFMVYLQKENIIDESGMPKERFSAEFPKEGPSILRIQQVVRGDSAAYFCASSWQNNQPQHFGDGTRLSIL.

This chain links TRBV5-1 with TRBJ2-1, with 10 bases matching TRBD2. CDR1 is SGHRS, CDR2 YFSETQ, per germline. This CDR3 contains 16 residues. The J segment lost 8 bases and the V segment lost 2 bases, leaving 10 bases of the junction unmatched. The DNA of the CDR3 is TGCGCCAGCAGCTTAGAGAGCGGGAGGGCCTGGGATGAGCAGTTCTTC. This codes for CASSLESGRAWDEQFF.

The V call is TRBV6-5, the J call TRBJ1-1; 8 nucleotides align to TRBD1. Germline trimming cut 6 bases from V and 3 bases from J; bases unmatched to any gene: 3. Germline values: CDR1 MNHEY, CDR2 SVGAGI. This CDR3 has 13 residues. The CDR3 region has the DNA TGTGCCAGCAGCATGGGACAGGACACTGAAGCTTTCTTT. It translates to CASSMGQDTEAFF.

The J gene is TRBJ1-5, the V gene TRBV6-1; no reliable D call. This CDR3 is 13 amino acids long. The V end lost 5 bases, the J end lost 3 bases, and 8 bases lay between the germline ends. Germline CDR1 reads MNHNS; CDR2 reads SASEGT. The CDR3 here is CASSHSPNQPQHF. DNA for the CDR3: TGTGCCAGCAGTCATAGTCCCAATCAGCCCCAGCATTTT.

The DNA of the CDR3 is TGTGCCAGCAGAGAGACAGGGGGGTACAATGAGCAGTTCTTC. Translating it yields CASRETGGYNEQFF. The V and J genes are TRBV6-1 and TRBJ2-1; 9 bases map to TRBD1. The trim removed 6 bases at V and 4 bases at J, leaving 4 bases unmatched. The length of the CDR3 is 14 residues. Germline V gene sequence: CDR1 MNHNS, CDR2 SASEGT.

This chain joins TRBV6-4 and TRBJ1-1; 7 positions match TRBD1. Germline V gives CDR1 MRHNA, CDR2 SNTAGT. The length of the CDR3 is 13 residues. Unmatched junction bases numbered 5, after V lost 0 bases and J lost 10 bases. The CDR3 sequence is CASSDSSQGVAFF. In DNA, the CDR3 is TGTGCCAGCAGTGACTCCAGTCAGGGGGTAGCTTTCTTT.

The chain uses TRBV5-1 and TRBJ2-7, with D perhaps matching TRBD2 (6 bases). V was cut by 0 bases and J by 7 bases, with 8 bases left in between. CDR1 SGHRS and CDR2 YFSETQ come from the germline V gene. The CDR3 contains 12 residues. In DNA, the CDR3 is TGCGCCAGCAGCTTGGTACGGGGGGAGCAGTACTTC. Translation gives CASSLVRGEQYF.

The chain couples TRBV10-3 to TRBJ2-5; a possible D gene is TRBD1 (5 bases). CDR3 size: 13 residues. Trimming shortened V by 7 bases and J by 0 bases, and 9 bases separated the two germline ends. The germline CDR1 and CDR2 sequences are ENHRY and SYGVKD. The CDR3 bases are TGTGCCATCACCTCGACAGACCAAGAGACCCAGTACTTC. As protein: CAITSTDQETQYF.

The J gene is TRBJ2-1, the V gene TRBV13; D may be TRBD1 (5 bases). Trimming took 5 bases from V and 5 from J, leaving 13 bases between them. The CDR3 consists of 14 residues. Per germline, CDR1 PRHDT and CDR2 FYEKMQ (reference sequence). CDR3 region: CASSPPGSNNEQFF. DNA of the CDR3: TGTGCCAGCAGCCCCCCAGGGTCCAACAATGAGCAGTTCTTC.

This sequence joins TRBV12-5 and TRBJ2-5, with 12 bases lining up with TRBD2. J lost 4 bases, V lost 6 bases, and 3 bases had no gene match. The CDR3 runs to 14 residues. CDR1 is LGHNT and CDR2 is FRNRAP in the germline V gene. CDR3 in DNA: TGTGCTAGTGGACTAGCGGGAGGTAGAGAGACCCAGTACTTC. It specifies CASGLAGGRETQYF.

J is TRBJ1-1 and V is TRBV29-1; D unresolved. Trimming stripped 4 bases from V and 7 bases from J, with 13 bases between. Germline CDR1 and CDR2: SQVTM and ANQGSEA. The CDR3 is 12 residues long. CDR3 in DNA: TGCAGCGTTGTTTATTCCAGTCGTGAAGCTTTCTTT. This gives the protein CSVVYSSREAFF.

This clone came up once. The chain recombines TRBV6-5 with TRBJ1-2, with 7 nucleotides matching TRBD1. The J segment lost 4 bases and the V segment lost 5 bases, leaving 10 bases of the junction unmatched. The germline V gene has CDR1 MNHEY and CDR2 SVGAGI. CDR3 size: 15 residues. CDR3 DNA: TGTGCCAGCAGTCCCTCACAGGGGTTAGCCTATGGCTACACCTTC. This codes for CASSPSQGLAYGYTF.

This chain links TRBV5-4 with TRBJ2-7; a possible D gene is TRBD2 (5 bases). CDR1 SGHNT and CDR2 YYREEE come from the germline V gene (reference sequence). V lost 4 bases, J lost 6 bases, and 14 bases lay in between. The CDR3 covers 13 residues. CDR3 in DNA: TGTGCCAGCAGCCACGAGGGCAAAGCCGAGCAGTACTTC. This encodes CASSHEGKAEQYF.

The J gene is TRBJ1-2, the V gene TRBV7-8; possible D gene TRBD1, 5 bases. The CDR3 totals 15 residues. CDR1 is SGHVS, CDR2 FQNEAQ, per germline. V lost 4 bases and J lost 4, with 16 bases in between. The CDR3 protein is CASSSYKPDSYGYTF. The CDR3 DNA reads TGTGCCAGCAGCTCCTATAAGCCCGACAGCTATGGCTACACCTTC. Full variable domain (remainder filled in from reference TRBV7-8 and TRBJ1-2): GAGVSQSPRYKVAKRGQDVALRCDPISGHVSLFWYQQALGQGPEFLTYFQNEAQLDKSGLPSDRFFAERPEGSVSTLKIQRTQQEDSAVYLCASSSYKPDSYGYTFGSGTRLTVV.

This clone was picked up a small number of times. The V call is TRBV2, the J call TRBJ1-1; unclear D gene. The ends were cut back, 6 bases at V and 0 bases at J, with 8 bases in the middle. Germline CDR1 reads SNHLY; CDR2 reads FYNNEI. The CDR3 covers 13 residues. CDR3 residues: CASSGMLNTEAFF. The CDR3 coding sequence is TGTGCCAGCAGCGGGATGTTGAACACTGAAGCTTTCTTT.

This chain links TRBV4-3 with TRBJ1-5; 8 bases are shared with TRBD1. Germline values: CDR1 LGHNA, CDR2 YSLEER. Trimming cost V 3 bases and J 6 bases; bases outside gene matches: 13. This CDR3 is 17 amino acids long. This chain's CDR3 is CASSQDRDASPSQPQHF. For the CDR3, the DNA is TGCGCCAGCAGCCAGGACAGGGATGCTTCCCCCAGTCAGCCCCAGCATTTT.

This chain connects TRBV13 to TRBJ2-3; a possible D gene is TRBD2 (5 bases). V gave up 7 bases and J gave up 1 base, with 9 bases separating them. The CDR3 consists of 13 residues. Germline V gives CDR1 PRHDT, CDR2 FYEKMQ (reference sequence). CDR3 loop: CASTLRGTDTQYF. The CDR3 DNA reads as TGTGCCAGCACCCTGAGGGGCACAGATACGCAGTATTTT.

CDR3 DNA sequence: TGTGCCAGCAGCTTACGGGACAGGGGGATCGTGGGCAATCAGCCCCAGCATTTT. Translating gives CASSLRDRGIVGNQPQHF. This chain links TRBV11-2 with TRBJ1-5; 11 nucleotides align to TRBD1. After removal of 2 bases from V and 2 bases from J, the junction contained 8 bases not matched to a gene. The CDR3 runs 18 residues. CDR1 and CDR2 (germline): SGHAT, FQNNGV.